This T cell receptor (beta chain) was identified during a study of T cells after yellow fever vaccination. The germline V gene has CDR1 KGHSH and CDR2 LQKENI. Trimming took 6 bases from V and 2 from J, leaving 16 bases between them. This CDR3 region has 15 residues. TCRdb re-called the 5' RACE reads with MiXCR, one entry per CDR3 protein. The sample holds roughly 240,000 distinct CDR3 sequences, about 7% seen once. This clonotype was counted a few times. This chain connects TRBV18 to TRBJ2-5; a possible D gene is TRBD1 (6 bases). The source of this sequence is a man aged 30 to 39 who received the YFV17D yellow fever vaccine. The material sequenced was CD4+ T cells sorted from PBMCs, taken on the day of the yellow fever booster vaccination. For the CDR3, the DNA is TGTGCCAGCTCTTTTCATCCGGGACAACAAGAGACCCAGTACTTC. This codes for CASSFHPGQQETQYF.